This TCR beta chain was sequenced for a study of metastatic and nonmetastatic thyroid tumors. Original handling: Built for papillary thyroid cancer, a distant-metastasis classifier drew on CDR3 differences across clinicopathological groups. TCRdb used MiXCR to call clones anew from the PCR reads. These V and J calls derive from TCRdb rather than the authors' analysis. The profile shows more than 40,000 clones, roughly 15% of them singletons. The CDR3 runs 16 residues. The ends were cut back, 0 bases at V and 0 bases at J, with 13 bases in the middle. CDR1 SGHRS and CDR2 YFSETQ come from the germline V gene. Ahead of thyroid surgery, no patient had received treatment of any kind. This clone occurred many times.

The chain combines TRBV5-1 with TRBJ2-7; D may be TRBD1 or TRBD2 (5 bases each). The TCR was taken from a female donor with papillary thyroid cancer or a benign thyroid nodule (not recorded which). Some clones in this sample may be carry-over from other donors' samples. The sequenced material came from blood. The CDR3 here is CASSLDPGTNSYEQYF. The CDR3 DNA sequence: TGCGCCAGCAGCTTGGATCCGGGGACGAACTCCTACGAGCAGTACTTC.